A single sample is the source of the 4 T cell receptor beta chains below, sequenced in a study of OX40 agonist ivuxolimab in advanced cancers. Assay: immunoSEQ multiplex PCR; the TCRdb copy retains only in-frame clones and omits some. The sample holds tens of thousands of clones, more than 85% seen once. The sequencing here drew on CD4+ or CD8+ T cells sorted from blood, taken in a trial of the OX40 agonist ivuxolimab. These receptors were taken from an adult with an advanced solid tumor such as melanoma, head and neck, liver or kidney cancer.

The rearrangement uses TRBV9 and TRBJ2-1; D is uncertain. V was shortened by 4 bases and J by 8 bases, with 13 bases between the two germline ends. This CDR3 spans 13 amino acids. Germline CDR1 reads SGDLS; CDR2 reads YYNGEE. The CDR3 protein is CASSTRGVDEQFF. In DNA, the CDR3 is TGTGCCAGCAGCACCCGTGGAGTTGATGAGCAGTTCTTC.

The chain recombines TRBV5-1 with TRBJ2-1; 7 bases align to TRBD2. V gave up 0 bases and J gave up 5 bases; unmatched junction bases: 8. The CDR3 totals 16 residues. Germline CDR1 reads SGHRS; CDR2 reads YFSETQ. CDR3 protein: CASSLVSSGRHNEQFF. The CDR3 coding sequence is TGCGCCAGCAGCTTGGTTTCTAGCGGAAGACACAATGAGCAGTTCTTC.

This sequence joins TRBV4-2 and TRBJ2-6, with D unresolved. CDR3 size: 16 residues. Trimming shortened V by 0 bases and J by 3 bases, and 9 bases separated the two germline ends. Germline V gene sequence: CDR1 LGHNA, CDR2 YNFKEQ. As DNA, the CDR3 is TGTGCCAGCAGCCAAGATGGGAACCGTGGGGCCAACGTCCTGACTTTC. It is translated as CASSQDGNRGANVLTF.

This chain uses TRBV7-3 with TRBJ1-6, with D maybe TRBD1 (6 bases). CDR1 and CDR2 (germline): SGHTA, FQGTGA. The CDR3 totals 14 residues. V shed 5 bases and J shed 6 bases, with 11 bases lying between them. The CDR3 DNA is TGTGCCAGCAGCCTCACAGGGATTAATTCACCCCTCCACTTT. Its translation is CASSLTGINSPLHF.